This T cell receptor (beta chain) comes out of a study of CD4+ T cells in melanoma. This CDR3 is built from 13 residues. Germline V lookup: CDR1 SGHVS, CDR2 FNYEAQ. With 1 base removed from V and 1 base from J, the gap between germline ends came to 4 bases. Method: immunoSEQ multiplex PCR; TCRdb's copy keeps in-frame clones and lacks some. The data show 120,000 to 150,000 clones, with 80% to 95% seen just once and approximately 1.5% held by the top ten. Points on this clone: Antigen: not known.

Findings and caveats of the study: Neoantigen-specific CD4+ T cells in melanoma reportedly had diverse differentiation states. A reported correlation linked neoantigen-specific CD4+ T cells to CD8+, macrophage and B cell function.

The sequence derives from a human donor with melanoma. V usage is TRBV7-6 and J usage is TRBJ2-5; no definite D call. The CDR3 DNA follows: TGTGCCAGCAGCTTAGAGGCCCAAGAGACCCAGTACTTC. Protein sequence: CASSLEAQETQYF.